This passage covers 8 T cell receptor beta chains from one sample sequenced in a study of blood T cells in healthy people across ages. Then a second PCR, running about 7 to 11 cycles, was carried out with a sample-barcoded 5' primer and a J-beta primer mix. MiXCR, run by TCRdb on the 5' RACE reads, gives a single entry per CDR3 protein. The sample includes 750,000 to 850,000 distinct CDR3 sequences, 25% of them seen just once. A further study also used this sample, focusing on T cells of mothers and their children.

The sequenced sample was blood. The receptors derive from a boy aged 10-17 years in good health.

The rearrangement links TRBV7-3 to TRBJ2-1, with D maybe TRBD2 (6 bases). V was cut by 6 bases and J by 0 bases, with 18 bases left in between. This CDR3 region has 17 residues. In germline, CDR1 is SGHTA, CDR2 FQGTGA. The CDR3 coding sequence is TGTGCCAGCAGTAAAGGGTGGAGGGCGAGCTCCTACAATGAGCAGTTCTTC. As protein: CASSKGWRASSYNEQFF. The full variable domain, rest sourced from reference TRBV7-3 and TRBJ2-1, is GAGVSQTPSNKVTEKGKYVELRCDPISGHTALYWYRQSLGQGPEFLIYFQGTGAADDSGLPNDRFFAVRPEGSVSTLKIQRTERGDSAVYLCASSKGWRASSYNEQFFGPGTRLTVL.

The CDR3 region is CASSFEGREKLFF. The DNA for the CDR3 is TGTGCCAGCAGCTTCGAGGGACGGGAAAAACTGTTTTTT. The V call is TRBV7-2, the J call TRBJ1-4; a weak D match, TRBD1 (5 bases). V gave up 3 bases and J gave up 8 bases, with 10 bases separating them. The V gene's germline CDR1 is SGHTA and CDR2 FQGNSA. The CDR3 is 13 residues long.

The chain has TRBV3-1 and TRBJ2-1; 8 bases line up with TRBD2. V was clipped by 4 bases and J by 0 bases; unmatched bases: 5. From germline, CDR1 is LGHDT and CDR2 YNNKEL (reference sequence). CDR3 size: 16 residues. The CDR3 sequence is CASSRGGRSSYNEQFF. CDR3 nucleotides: TGTGCCAGCAGCCGAGGCGGGAGGAGCTCCTACAATGAGCAGTTCTTC.

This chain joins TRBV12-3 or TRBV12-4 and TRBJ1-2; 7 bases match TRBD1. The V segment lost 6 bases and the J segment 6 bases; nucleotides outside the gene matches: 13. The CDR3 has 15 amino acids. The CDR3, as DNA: TGTGCCAGCAGCCAAAGACAGGGAATAACAGATGGCTACACCTTC. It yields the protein CASSQRQGITDGYTF.

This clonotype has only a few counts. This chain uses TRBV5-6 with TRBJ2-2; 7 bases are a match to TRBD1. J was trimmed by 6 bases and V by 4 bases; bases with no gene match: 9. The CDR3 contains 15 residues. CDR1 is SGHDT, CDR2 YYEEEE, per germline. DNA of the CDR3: TGTGCCAGCAGCCTCGGGACAGTAAAGGCCGGGGAGCTGTTTTTT. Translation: CASSLGTVKAGELFF.

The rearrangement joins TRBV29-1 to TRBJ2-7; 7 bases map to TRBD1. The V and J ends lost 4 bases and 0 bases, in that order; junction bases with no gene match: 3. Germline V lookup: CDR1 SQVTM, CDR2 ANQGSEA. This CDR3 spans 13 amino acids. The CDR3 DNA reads TGCAGCGTTGGGGACAGTTACTCCTACGAGCAGTACTTC. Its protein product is CSVGDSYSYEQYF.

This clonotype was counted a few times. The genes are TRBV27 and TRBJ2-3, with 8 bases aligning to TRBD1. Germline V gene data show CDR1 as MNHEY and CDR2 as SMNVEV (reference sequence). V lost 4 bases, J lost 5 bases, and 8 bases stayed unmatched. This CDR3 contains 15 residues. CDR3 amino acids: CASSSWDRQGDTQYF. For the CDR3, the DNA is TGTGCCAGCAGTTCCTGGGACAGGCAGGGAGATACGCAGTATTTT.

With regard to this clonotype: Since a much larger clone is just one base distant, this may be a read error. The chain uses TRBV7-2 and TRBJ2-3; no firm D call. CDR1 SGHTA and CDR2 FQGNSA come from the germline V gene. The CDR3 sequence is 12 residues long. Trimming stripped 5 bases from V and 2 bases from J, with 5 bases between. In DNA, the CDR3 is TGTGCCAGCAGCGGGGTCACAGATACGCAGTATTTT. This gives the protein CASSGVTDTQYF.